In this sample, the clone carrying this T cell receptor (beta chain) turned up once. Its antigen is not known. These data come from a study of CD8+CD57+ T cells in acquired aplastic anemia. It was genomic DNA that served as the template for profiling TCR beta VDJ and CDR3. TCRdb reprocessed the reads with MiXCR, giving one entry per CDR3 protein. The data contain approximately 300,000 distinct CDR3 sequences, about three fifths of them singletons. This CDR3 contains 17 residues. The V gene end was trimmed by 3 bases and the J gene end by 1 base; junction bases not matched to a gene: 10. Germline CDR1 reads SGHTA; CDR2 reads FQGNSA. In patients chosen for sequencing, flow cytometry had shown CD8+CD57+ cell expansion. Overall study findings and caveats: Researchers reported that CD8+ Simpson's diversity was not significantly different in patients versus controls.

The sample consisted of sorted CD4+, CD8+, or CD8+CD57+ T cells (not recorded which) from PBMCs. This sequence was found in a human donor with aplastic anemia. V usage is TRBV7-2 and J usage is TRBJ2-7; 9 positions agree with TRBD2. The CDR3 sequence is CASSLGRAGGTSYEQYF. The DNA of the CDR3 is TGTGCCAGCAGCTTGGGACGAGCGGGAGGAACATCCTACGAGCAGTACTTC.